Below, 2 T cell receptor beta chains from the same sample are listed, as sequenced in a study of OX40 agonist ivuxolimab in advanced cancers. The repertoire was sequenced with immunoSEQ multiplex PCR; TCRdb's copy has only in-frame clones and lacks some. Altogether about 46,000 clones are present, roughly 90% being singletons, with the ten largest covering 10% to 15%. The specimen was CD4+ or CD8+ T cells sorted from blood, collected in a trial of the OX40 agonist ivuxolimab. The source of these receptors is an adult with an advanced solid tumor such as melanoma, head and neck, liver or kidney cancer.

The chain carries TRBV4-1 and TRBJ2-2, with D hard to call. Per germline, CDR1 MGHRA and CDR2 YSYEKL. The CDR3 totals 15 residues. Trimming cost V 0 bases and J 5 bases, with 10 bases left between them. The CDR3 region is CASSQDLGLTGELFF. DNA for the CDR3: TGCGCCAGCAGCCAAGATCTTGGGCTGACCGGGGAGCTGTTTTTT.

In DNA form, the CDR3 reads TGTGCCAGCAGTTTCGCGAACGAGCAGTACTTC. Translating it yields CASSFANEQYF. The chain links TRBV28 to TRBJ2-5, with unresolved D. The J call may be incorrect, as the DNA end agrees better with TRBJ2-7. The CDR3 has 11 residues. Germline CDR1 MDHEN, CDR2 SYDVKM.